The source of this T cell receptor beta chain is a study of shared clonotypes between healthy human individuals. Profiled with immunoSEQ multiplex PCR; TCRdb holds only in-frame clones, not every one. This sample has about 2,200,000 clones, with just over 90% found just once. The CDR3 covers 15 residues. Germline V lookup: CDR1 SGHDT, CDR2 YYEEEE. Trimming stripped 0 bases from V and 6 bases from J, with 15 bases between. A single count supports this clone. Cells designated naive CD8 were CD45RO-negative and were positively selected for CCR7, with terminally differentiated effector memory CD45RA+ cells excluded.

The TCR was taken from a man aged 18 to 30 in good health. Some clones in this sample may be carry-over from other donors' samples. Source material: naive CD8+ T cells from PBMCs. The chain employs TRBV5-6 and TRBJ1-2, with no clear D. This CDR3 is CASSLALGSRHGYTF. As DNA, the CDR3 is TGTGCCAGCAGCTTGGCCTTGGGGTCGAGGCATGGCTACACCTTC.